The entry that follows covers one T cell receptor beta chain sequence. This specimen comes from a study of long-term antiretroviral therapy in people with HIV. Germline assignment: CDR1 SGDLS and CDR2 YYNGEE. This CDR3 is built from 13 residues. V lost 7 bases and J 3 bases, leaving 12 bases between the germline ends. Version v3.0 of the immunoSEQ assay ran at survey level. Sequencing was performed with immunoSEQ multiplex PCR; in TCRdb, only in-frame clones are kept and a portion is missing. The sample lists tens of thousands of clones; around 83% were seen once. This rearrangement joins TRBV9 to TRBJ2-3; D may match TRBD1 or TRBD2 (6 bases each). This TCR came from a middle-aged man with HIV. Material: unsorted PBMCs, obtained 3 years after starting antiretroviral therapy. CDR3 bases: TGTGCCAGCGGAGGGGGTGGGACAGATACGCAGTATTTT. Its translation is CASGGGGTDTQYF.